This T cell receptor (beta chain) was sequenced for a study of T cell changes during pregnancy in multiple sclerosis. The CDR3 sequence is 13 residues long. CDR1 and CDR2 from the germline V gene are SGHRS and YFSETQ. V dropped 7 bases and J dropped 4 bases, with 11 bases sitting between them. TCRdb keeps only in-frame clones here, not all; method: immunoSEQ multiplex PCR. This table has around 96,000 clones, over 85% appearing once. The sequenced sample was peripheral blood, obtained after pregnancy. The receptor was derived from a female donor in good health, enrolled as a control in a pregnancy study. V gene TRBV5-1 combines with J gene TRBJ1-4; D gene ambiguous. CDR3 loop: CASGSGFNEKLFF. The CDR3, as DNA: TGCGCCAGCGGATCGGGATTTAATGAAAAACTGTTTTTT.